These 17 T cell receptor beta chains were all obtained from the same sample, sequenced in a study of CD8 T cells in ankylosing spondylitis. Study findings and constraints: There was a TCR beta motif, made of eight highly homologous variants, that appeared characteristic of ankylosing spondylitis blood.

What these receptors recognize is not known. Via MiXCR, TCRdb re-called the 5' RACE reads, giving one row per CDR3 protein. The sample carries fewer than 650,000 distinct CDR3 sequences, roughly 13% recorded once. Sequenced material: blood, either unsorted or a sorted T cell fraction (not recorded which). These receptors were obtained from a male donor with ankylosing spondylitis.

The chain uses TRBV28 and TRBJ2-1, with TRBD2 as a possible D gene (5 bases). Germline V gene data show CDR1 as MDHEN and CDR2 as SYDVKM. This CDR3 contains 15 residues. V was trimmed by 5 bases and J by 8 bases, leaving 19 bases between them. CDR3 sequence reads: CASSPILREFDEQFF. In DNA form, the CDR3 reads TGTGCCAGCAGTCCCATTTTGAGGGAGTTCGATGAGCAGTTCTTC.

This clonotype was counted only a few times. The V and J genes are TRBV15 and TRBJ2-6, with TRBD2 identical over 7 bases. J lost 7 bases, V lost 3 bases, and 3 bases had no gene match. The CDR3 loop spans 14 amino acids. Germline-derived CDR1 and CDR2 are LNHNV and YYDKDF (reference sequence). Written as DNA, the CDR3 is TGTGCCACCAGCAGTGGGGACTATGCCAACGTCCTGACTTTC. Translating it yields CATSSGDYANVLTF. Drawing the rest from reference TRBV15 and TRBJ2-6, the complete variable domain is DAMVIQNPRYQVTQFGKPVTLSCSQTLNHNVMYWYQQKSSQAPKLLFHYYDKDFNNEADTPDNFQSRRPNTSFCFLDIRSPGLGDTAMYLCATSSGDYANVLTFGAGSRLTVL.

This clonotype has just a few counts. CDR3 coding DNA: TGTGCCAGCAGGGGACTAGCGGGAGGAACAGATACGCAGTATTTT. It specifies CASRGLAGGTDTQYF. The rearrangement joins TRBV28 to TRBJ2-3; the match to TRBD2 covers 15 bases. The germline gives CDR1 MDHEN, CDR2 SYDVKM. This CDR3 has 15 amino acids. Trimming removed 6 bases from V and 3 bases from J; junction bases left unmatched: 1. The full variable domain, its missing parts supplied by reference TRBV28 and TRBJ2-3, is DVKVTQSSRYLVKRTGEKVFLECVQDMDHENMFWYRQDPGLGLRLIYFSYDVKMKEKGDIPEGYSVSREKKERFSLILESASTNQTSMYLCASRGLAGGTDTQYFGPGTRLTVL.

The chain employs TRBV6-8 and TRBJ2-5; D not resolved. Trimming stripped 8 bases from V and 1 base from J, with 14 bases between. The CDR3 spans 14 residues. Per the germline V gene, CDR1 is MNHGY and CDR2 is SAAAGT. Here the CDR3 reads CASAGRTFQETQYF. The DNA of the CDR3 is TGTGCCAGCGCCGGAAGGACCTTCCAAGAGACCCAGTACTTC.

V and J are TRBV20-1 and TRBJ2-7, with 9 bases that match TRBD1. This CDR3 is 12 amino acids long. Germline V CDR1 and CDR2: DFQATT, SNEGSKA (reference sequence). The ends lost 3 bases at V and 11 bases at J; junction bases unmatched: 8. The CDR3 loop is CSARGQGLVKYF. CDR3 coding DNA: TGCAGTGCTAGGGGACAGGGACTTGTGAAGTACTTC.

This sequence joins TRBV25-1 and TRBJ2-6; D perhaps matches TRBD2 (6 bases). The V and J ends lost 0 bases and 1 base respectively, with 7 bases between them. The CDR3 length is 16 residues. Germline V gives CDR1 MGHDK, CDR2 SYGVNS. CDR3: CASSEYAGSGANVLTF. CDR3 sequence (DNA): TGTGCCAGCAGTGAATACGCGGGGTCTGGGGCCAACGTCCTGACTTTC.

This clonotype was counted between two and nine times. V and J are TRBV6-1 and TRBJ2-7; the D gene is possibly TRBD2 (7 bases). Germline lookup yields CDR1 MNHNS and CDR2 SASEGT. The CDR3 is 11 residues long. In DNA, the CDR3 is TGTTCCGGGGGGCCTGAATACGAGCAGTACTTC. Amino acids: CSGGPEYEQYF.

The chain carries TRBV28 and TRBJ2-1; no reliable D call. CDR1 is MDHEN, CDR2 SYDVKM, per germline. V was trimmed by 5 bases and J by 7 bases, leaving 9 bases between them. The CDR3 sequence is 12 residues long. CDR3 bases: TGTGCCAGCAGTATAGCTGTAAATGAGCAGTTCTTC. The encoded protein is CASSIAVNEQFF.

The table lists this clonotype with a few counts. The chain carries TRBV7-2 and TRBJ1-4; D might be TRBD1 (5 bases). The CDR3 loop spans 14 amino acids. The germline V and J ends were trimmed by 1 base and 12 bases, with 15 bases remaining between them. The germline CDR1 and CDR2 sequences are SGHTA and FQGNSA. The CDR3 DNA is TGTGCCAGCAGCTTAGGGCCAGGGTCTGATGAACTGTTTTTT. Translating gives CASSLGPGSDELFF.

At least ten counts were recorded for this clonotype. The rearrangement uses TRBV5-4 and TRBJ1-1; possibly TRBD1 for D (6 bases). The V and J ends lost 4 bases and 5 bases respectively, with 18 bases between them. This CDR3 is built from 15 residues. Germline CDR1 is SGHNT and CDR2 is YYREEE (reference sequence). The CDR3 loop reads CASSPFVRGRTEAFF. DNA of the CDR3: TGTGCCAGCAGCCCCTTTGTGCGGGGGCGAACTGAAGCTTTCTTT.

The chain joins TRBV7-9 to TRBJ2-1, with D unresolved. V shed 2 bases and J shed 7 bases, with 12 bases lying between them. From germline, CDR1 is SEHNR and CDR2 FQNEAQ (reference sequence). CDR3 length: 14 residues. The CDR3 region has the DNA TGTGCCAGCAGCTTACGGGCTAGTTGGAATGAGCAGTTCTTC. It encodes CASSLRASWNEQFF.

In this sample, this clonotype turned up a few times. V and J are TRBV20-1 and TRBJ1-2; the D gene is possibly TRBD1 (6 bases). The V gene's germline CDR1 is DFQATT and CDR2 SNEGSKA (reference sequence). With 0 bases removed from V and 4 bases from J, the gap between germline ends came to 24 bases. The CDR3 extends over 18 amino acids. CDR3 amino acids: CSARDRFSAGAQPYGYTF. In DNA form, the CDR3 reads TGCAGTGCTAGAGATCGTTTTTCGGCAGGGGCGCAACCCTATGGCTACACCTTC.

This clonotype was seen a handful of times. In nucleotides, the CDR3 is TGTGCCAGCAGCTTGTCAAGCGGGAGAAGCACAGATACGCAGTATTTT. As protein: CASSLSSGRSTDTQYF. The rearrangement links TRBV11-2 to TRBJ2-3; TRBD2 agrees at 8 bases. The CDR3 covers 16 residues. Trimming took 3 bases from V and 0 from J; bases not matched to a gene: 5. Germline CDR1 is SGHAT and CDR2 is FQNNGV.

This chain connects TRBV19 to TRBJ2-7; 11 bases fit TRBD1. After removal of 8 bases from V and 1 base from J, the junction contained 7 bases not matched to a gene. The CDR3 spans 15 residues. Looked up from germline, CDR1 is LNHDA and CDR2 is SQIVND (reference sequence). The DNA of the CDR3 is TGTGCCAGTCGAGGCGGGACAGGGGGTTCCTACGAGCAGTACTTC. Encoded protein: CASRGGTGGSYEQYF.

This clonotype was counted between two and nine times. V gene TRBV5-6 combines with J gene TRBJ2-5; tentatively, D is TRBD1 (6 bases). Per germline, CDR1 SGHDT and CDR2 YYEEEE. This CDR3 contains 16 residues. The V and J ends lost 4 bases and 2 bases respectively, with 18 bases between them. CDR3 region: CASSTRPGQLQETQYF. The DNA of the CDR3 is TGTGCCAGCAGCACCCGGCCGGGACAACTACAAGAGACCCAGTACTTC.

The chain has TRBV11-2 and TRBJ2-3; TRBD2 matches at 13 bases. The V segment lost 5 bases and the J segment 4 bases; nucleotides outside the gene matches: 15. Germline loops: CDR1 SGHAT, CDR2 FQNNGV. The CDR3 length is 19 residues. Here the CDR3 reads CASSTRLAGGSGGSDTQYF. The CDR3 DNA is TGTGCCAGCAGCACCCGACTAGCGGGAGGATCGGGAGGGTCAGATACGCAGTATTTT. The complete variable domain, with remaining parts taken from reference TRBV11-2 and TRBJ2-3, reads EAGVAQSPRYKIIEKRQSVAFWCNPISGHATLYWYQQILGQGPKLLIQFQNNGVVDDSQLPKDRFSAERLKGVDSTLKIQPAKLEDSAVYLCASSTRLAGGSGGSDTQYFGPGTRLTVL.

At least ten counts were recorded for this clonotype. The CDR3 loop is CASSFKRNQPQHF. Written as DNA, the CDR3 is TGTGCCAGCAGTTTTAAGAGAAATCAGCCCCAGCATTTT. The gene calls are TRBV12-3 or TRBV12-4 and TRBJ1-5; D gene unclear. V shed 3 bases and J shed 4 bases, with 7 bases lying between them. There are 13 residues in the CDR3.